This T cell receptor (beta chain) was found in a study of blood T cell repertoires in COVID-19. Study details: Samples of COVID-19 (acute and convalescent) were obtained from the United States, Italy and Spain. T cells, B-cell-depleted T cells, or PBMCs provided the cDNA or gDNA that served as material.

Repertoires were generated with immunoSEQ multiplex PCR, while TCRdb's copy carries only in-frame clones and drops some. The table has 470,000 or so clones, around 89% seen once; the top ten hold roughly 4.3%. CDR3 length: 13 amino acids. Germline CDR1 WSHSY, CDR2 SAAADI. Between the trimmed V and J ends, which lost 5 bases and 5 bases, there was a span of 9 bases. This receptor was taken from a woman aged 25 to 39 with acute or convalescent COVID-19. The sample taken for sequencing was peripheral blood. V gene TRBV10-2 combines with J gene TRBJ1-4; tentative D call: TRBD1 (5 bases). CDR3 sequence (DNA): TGCGCCAGCAGTAGGGGCCCCAATGAAAAACTGTTTTTT. Protein product: CASSRGPNEKLFF.